The 32 T cell receptor beta chains reported below all come from one sample, sequenced in a study of T cells expressing NK-cell markers. TCRdb re-called the 5' RACE reads and shows each CDR3 protein once, DNA omitted. Its table records some 140,000 distinct CDR3 sequences. Source material: blood T cells: a sorted CD56 or NKG2C T cell subset, CD4+ or CD8+ T cells, or bulk PBMC T cells (not recorded which). The receptors originated from a woman in her forties or fifties in good health.

This chain uses TRBV4-1 with TRBJ2-3; without DNA, the TCRdb call of TRBD2 cannot be checked. Germline V gives CDR1 MGHRA, CDR2 YSYEKL. The CDR3 extends over 16 amino acids. The CDR3 sequence: CASSLPEDSSTDTQYF.

This rearrangement joins TRBV5-1 to TRBJ1-6; the TCRdb call, TRBD1, lacks DNA for checking. Germline loops: CDR1 SGHRS, CDR2 YFSETQ. CDR3 size: 14 residues. The CDR3: CASRPGQTLIPLHF.

The chain combines TRBV6-4 with TRBJ1-1. From germline, CDR1 is MRHNA and CDR2 SNTAGT. CDR3 length: 14 residues. CDR3 residues: CASSDFSANTEAFF.

The chain couples TRBV25-1 to TRBJ1-5; the TCRdb call, TRBD1, lacks DNA for checking. The CDR3 runs 13 residues. CDR1 and CDR2 (germline): MGHDK, SYGVNS. CDR3 in amino acids: CASSTAGGQPQHF.

V usage is TRBV7-9 and J usage is TRBJ2-7; TCRdb proposes TRBD2, but this gene call is untestable without DNA. Germline assignment: CDR1 SEHNR and CDR2 FQNEAQ (reference sequence). The CDR3 spans 14 residues. The CDR3: CASSFASGMDEQYF.

V gene TRBV7-8 combines with J gene TRBJ1-1. Germline CDR1 SGHVS, CDR2 FQNEAQ. The CDR3 covers 13 residues. The chain's CDR3 is CASSQGPGTEAFF. Looking up the rest from reference TRBV7-8 and TRBJ1-1 gives the full variable domain: GAGVSQSPRYKVAKRGQDVALRCDPISGHVSLFWYQQALGQGPEFLTYFQNEAQLDKSGLPSDRFFAERPEGSVSTLKIQRTQQEDSAVYLCASSQGPGTEAFFGQGTRLTVV.

The gene calls are TRBV15 and TRBJ2-7; TCRdb designates TRBD1, a call that cannot be tested without DNA. CDR1 and CDR2 (germline): LNHNV, YYDKDF (reference sequence). CDR3 length equals 14 residues. Here the CDR3 reads CATSRGARAYEQYF.

V is TRBV5-6 and J is TRBJ2-1. This CDR3 spans 14 amino acids. Germline V gene lookup returns CDR1 SGHDT and CDR2 YYEEEE. The CDR3 sequence: CASSLGHRTVEQFF.

V usage is TRBV11-2 and J usage is TRBJ2-7; TCRdb reports TRBD1, a call that lacks DNA to check it against. This CDR3 comprises 13 residues. Looked up from germline, CDR1 is SGHAT and CDR2 is FQNNGV. CDR3 protein: CASRGGISYEQYF. Full variable domain (missing parts from reference TRBV11-2 and TRBJ2-7): EAGVAQSPRYKIIEKRQSVAFWCNPISGHATLYWYQQILGQGPKLLIQFQNNGVVDDSQLPKDRFSAERLKGVDSTLKIQPAKLEDSAVYLCASRGGISYEQYFGPGTRLTVT.

The rearrangement links TRBV5-5 to TRBJ1-2; no DNA is available, so the TRBD1 call from TCRdb remains unchecked. This CDR3 has 14 amino acids. Germline CDR1 SGHKS, CDR2 YYEKEE (reference sequence). The CDR3 region is CASTIIRPGDGYTF.

The chain employs TRBV20-1 and TRBJ1-1; the D gene TCRdb calls, TRBD1, cannot be checked with no DNA. The CDR3 has 14 amino acids. Germline V gives CDR1 DFQATT, CDR2 SNEGSKA (reference sequence). The CDR3 is CSARDLQGYTEAFF.

J is TRBJ2-1 and V is TRBV2. This CDR3 is 17 amino acids long. Germline CDR1 reads SNHLY; CDR2 reads FYNNEI. CDR3: CASSEPMATYIYNEQFF.

The rearrangement links TRBV29-1 to TRBJ2-3; there is no DNA to check the TCRdb D call of TRBD1. The CDR3 sequence is 13 residues long. Germline V lookup: CDR1 SQVTM, CDR2 ANQGSEA. CDR3 sequence: CSDAMGPTDTQYF.

The chain combines TRBV20-1 with TRBJ2-1; as DNA is missing, the TRBD1 call by TCRdb cannot be tested. CDR1 is DFQATT, CDR2 SNEGSKA, per germline (reference sequence). This CDR3 has 13 residues. CDR3 residues: CSARPGEENEQFF.

The chain joins TRBV29-1 to TRBJ1-2. Germline V gene lookup returns CDR1 SQVTM and CDR2 ANQGSEA. The CDR3 is made up of 15 amino acids. This CDR3 is CSVEGDLGRNYGYTF.

The gene calls are TRBV5-6 and TRBJ2-1. The germline V gene encodes CDR1 SGHDT and CDR2 YYEEEE. This CDR3 contains 12 residues. The CDR3: CASSTLGNEQFF.

The chain recombines TRBV6-1 with TRBJ2-5; TCRdb outputs TRBD1, but without DNA this stays unchecked. Germline-derived CDR1 and CDR2 are MNHNS and SASEGT. CDR3 length: 16 residues. CDR3 loop: CASSEFREPTGETQYF.

The CDR3: CASSPGLAANEQFF. The chain couples TRBV2 to TRBJ2-1; TCRdb's D gene call, TRBD2, goes unchecked for lack of DNA. The germline CDR1 and CDR2 sequences are SNHLY and FYNNEI. CDR3 length equals 14 residues.

V usage is TRBV29-1 and J usage is TRBJ2-7; the TRBD2 assignment by TCRdb is unverifiable without DNA. The CDR3 has 17 amino acids. Germline loops: CDR1 SQVTM, CDR2 ANQGSEA. CDR3 sequence: CSVAGLAGVDSSYEQYF.

This chain links TRBV7-9 with TRBJ2-5; the D gene TCRdb calls, TRBD2, cannot be checked with no DNA. Germline V gives CDR1 SEHNR, CDR2 FQNEAQ (reference sequence). This CDR3 region has 13 residues. The CDR3 loop is CASTGRVVETQYF.

CDR3 residues: CASSQVMFAGGDSYEQYF. This chain links TRBV4-1 with TRBJ2-7; there is no DNA to check the TCRdb D call of TRBD2. The CDR3 runs to 18 residues. Per the germline V gene, CDR1 is MGHRA and CDR2 is YSYEKL.

The gene calls are TRBV27 and TRBJ2-3; TCRdb designates TRBD2, a call that cannot be tested without DNA. The germline gives CDR1 MNHEY, CDR2 SMNVEV (reference sequence). The CDR3 sequence is 16 residues long. The CDR3 reads CASSLSAGPRTDTQYF.

The CDR3 reads CATRVGYGYTF. V usage is TRBV2 and J usage is TRBJ1-2. Germline V gene data show CDR1 as SNHLY and CDR2 as FYNNEI. The length of the CDR3 is 11 residues.

The rearrangement joins TRBV5-1 to TRBJ2-1; TCRdb names TRBD1, which stays unverified in the absence of DNA. Per the germline V gene, CDR1 is SGHRS and CDR2 is YFSETQ. The CDR3 extends over 14 amino acids. The CDR3 loop is CASSESMGGSEQFF.

The rearrangement links TRBV5-1 to TRBJ1-2. The CDR3 is 13 amino acids. Per germline, CDR1 SGHRS and CDR2 YFSETQ. CDR3: CASTLGGSYGYTF.

This chain connects TRBV7-9 to TRBJ2-4; TCRdb outputs TRBD1, but without DNA this stays unchecked. This CDR3 has 13 amino acids. Germline-derived CDR1 and CDR2 are SEHNR and FQNEAQ (reference sequence). The CDR3 sequence: CASSLFPYPIQYF.

This chain connects TRBV7-8 to TRBJ2-7. Germline lookup yields CDR1 SGHVS and CDR2 FQNEAQ. This CDR3 spans 14 amino acids. The CDR3: CASSLSGGWGEQYF.

This chain connects TRBV10-3 to TRBJ2-7. The CDR3 runs to 11 residues. Germline V CDR1 and CDR2: ENHRY, SYGVKD. The CDR3: CATLGTYEQYF.

The chain carries TRBV6-5 and TRBJ2-1; TCRdb proposes TRBD2, but this gene call is untestable without DNA. CDR3 length: 14 residues. The germline V gene encodes CDR1 MNHEY and CDR2 SVGAGI. Here the CDR3 reads CASSYSEGPAEQFF.

V gene TRBV4-1 combines with J gene TRBJ2-7; TCRdb designates TRBD1, a call that cannot be tested without DNA. CDR1 and CDR2 from the germline V gene are MGHRA and YSYEKL. The CDR3 sequence is 15 residues long. CDR3 protein: CASSPYAPGGEEQYF.

The chain couples TRBV7-7 to TRBJ2-5. The CDR3 is 14 amino acids. Germline CDR1 SSHAT, CDR2 FNYEAQ (reference sequence). The CDR3: CASSANRHQETQYF.

This chain links TRBV10-3 with TRBJ1-5; TCRdb's D call, TRBD1, is unchecked because there is no DNA. The CDR3 contains 16 residues. CDR1 and CDR2 from the germline V gene are ENHRY and SYGVKD. This CDR3 is CAISDDRGVRDQPQHF.